This T cell receptor beta chain was retrieved from a study of control samples from healthy donors and cancer patients. Trimming took 0 bases from V and 0 from J, leaving 7 bases between them. This CDR3 contains 15 residues. The germline V gene encodes CDR1 MNHEY and CDR2 SMNVEV (reference sequence). Generated by immunoSEQ multiplex PCR, the TCRdb table keeps only in-frame clones and is missing some. The table lists some 130,000 clones, 93% of them singletons. The chain joins TRBV27 to TRBJ2-3; D unclear. The specimen sequenced was PBMCs. The origin of this receptor is a man between 45 and 60 years old with head and neck cancer. CDR3 sequence: CASSLSGASTDTQYF. The CDR3 DNA follows: TGTGCCAGCAGTTTATCCGGAGCTAGCACAGATACGCAGTATTTT.